Sequencing of this T cell receptor (beta chain) was carried out in a study of immune cell composition in non-small cell lung cancer. Study-level results: In adenocarcinoma, maximal tumour-associated clone frequency tracked TIL tumour reactivity.

The normal lung sample lay at least 3 cm, and maximally far, from the tumour. Trimming stripped 4 bases from V and 5 bases from J, with 14 bases between. The V gene's germline CDR1 is SGHVS and CDR2 FQNEAQ. The CDR3 spans 14 residues. Turning to this clone: Antigen: not known.

Clones were sequenced by immunoSEQ multiplex PCR, and TCRdb holds only the in-frame ones, with some missing. Of about 6,000 clones in the sample, over 55% were seen once. The sequence derives from a human donor with non-small cell lung cancer. J is TRBJ1-1 and V is TRBV7-8; D perhaps matches TRBD1 (5 bases). Sequencing was done on a sample of non-adjacent lung tissue. The CDR3 nucleotides read TGTGCCAGCAGCTCCAGGGAGGGTAGGACTGAAGCTTTCTTT. Protein sequence: CASSSREGRTEAFF.